The clone carrying this T cell receptor (beta chain) was picked up a small number of times. This sample is part of a study of early T cells in non-severe SARS-CoV-2 infection. TCRdb called the 5' RACE reads again in MiXCR, with one record for every CDR3 protein. The repertoire has tens of thousands of distinct CDR3 sequences, about 14% of them found once; the top ten carry approximately 4%. The receptor was isolated from an adult who was a healthcare worker with PCR-confirmed SARS-CoV-2 infection or an uninfected control (not recorded which). The sequenced sample was whole blood, obtained at baseline.

CDR3 region: CASSLTLNEAFF. CDR3 DNA sequence: TGTGCCAGCAGCCTGACTTTGAATGAAGCTTTCTTT. V is TRBV11-2 and J is TRBJ1-1, with D unclear. This CDR3 spans 12 amino acids. Between the trimmed V and J ends, which lost 5 bases and 7 bases, there was a span of 11 bases. In germline, CDR1 is SGHAT, CDR2 FQNNGV.